These 7 T cell receptor beta chains share one sample of origin, sequenced in a study of CD8+CD57+ T cells in acquired aplastic anemia. Before being chosen for sequencing, patients had shown CD8+CD57+ cell expansion by flow cytometry. Genomic DNA constituted the template upon which TCR beta VDJ and CDR3 profiling was performed. From the reads, TCRdb called clonotypes with MiXCR, one entry per CDR3 protein. The data show approximately 220,000 distinct CDR3 sequences, with about half seen just once and nearly 20% held by the top ten. The sequencing input was sorted CD4+, CD8+, or CD8+CD57+ T cells (not recorded which) from PBMCs. These receptors were taken from a human donor with aplastic anemia.

This clonotype was seen repeatedly, ten times or more. The rearrangement joins TRBV5-1 to TRBJ2-2; 12 nucleotides line up with TRBD1. CDR3 length equals 19 residues. Germline V lookup: CDR1 SGHRS, CDR2 YFSETQ. Trimming removed 4 bases from V and 3 bases from J; junction bases left unmatched: 13. The CDR3 DNA sequence: TGCGCCAGCAGCCTCGAACCCGGGACAGGGGGCGTCTACACCGGGGAGCTGTTTTTT. Amino acid sequence: CASSLEPGTGGVYTGELFF.

This chain connects TRBV3-1 to TRBJ1-3, with D unresolved. CDR3 size: 12 residues. Germline V gene lookup returns CDR1 LGHDT and CDR2 YNNKEL (reference sequence). Trimming cost V 2 bases and J 4 bases, with 3 bases left between them. In nucleotides, the CDR3 is TGTGCCAGCAGCCAACAGGGAAACACCATATATTTT. Translating it yields CASSQQGNTIYF.

Concerning this clonotype itself: A much more abundant neighbour one base away suggests this may be a read error. This chain links TRBV6-1 with TRBJ1-2; possibly TRBD1 for D (5 bases). V was clipped by 7 bases and J by 7 bases, with 25 bases between them. Per germline, CDR1 MNHNS and CDR2 SASEGT. CDR3 size: 16 residues. The CDR3 is CASKGQGNGPRGGYTF. In DNA form, the CDR3 reads TGTGCCAGCAAGGGGCAGGGAAATGGGCCGCGTGGTGGCTACACCTTC.

This clonotype was detected many times. J is TRBJ1-1 and V is TRBV4-1, with 7 bases identical to TRBD1. Germline CDR1 reads MGHRA; CDR2 reads YSYEKL. Trimming removed 3 bases from V and 0 bases from J; junction bases left unmatched: 10. The CDR3 totals 17 residues. The CDR3 DNA follows: TGCGCCAGCAGCCACCCCCCAGGGGGAAGGCTGAACACTGAAGCTTTCTTT. It translates to CASSHPPGGRLNTEAFF.

Note on this clonotype: The junction differs from germline at one of its ends, possibly a read error. V is TRBV18 and J is TRBJ2-2, with TRBD2 matching over 8 bases. CDR3 size: 15 residues. Per the germline V gene, CDR1 is KGHSH and CDR2 is LQKENI. The CDR3 is CASSPPRGGIGGLFF. The CDR3 DNA sequence: TGTGCCAGCTCACCACCCCGGGGGGGCATCGGGGGGCTGTTTTTT.

This sequence joins TRBV12-3 or TRBV12-4 and TRBJ1-5, with D hard to call. The CDR3 is 11 amino acids. V was shortened by 1 base and J by 11 bases, with 6 bases between the two germline ends. The DNA for the CDR3 is TGTGCCAGCAGTTTAGGGCAGGCCCAGCATTTT. This translates into CASSLGQAQHF.

This clonotype was seen a few times. The chain has TRBV7-2 and TRBJ1-2; D unresolved. V was clipped by 6 bases and J by 7 bases, with 9 bases between them. This CDR3 has 11 amino acids. The germline gives CDR1 SGHTA, CDR2 FQGNSA. CDR3 DNA: TGTGCCAGCAGTTATGAGGGTGGCTACACCTTC. Protein: CASSYEGGYTF.